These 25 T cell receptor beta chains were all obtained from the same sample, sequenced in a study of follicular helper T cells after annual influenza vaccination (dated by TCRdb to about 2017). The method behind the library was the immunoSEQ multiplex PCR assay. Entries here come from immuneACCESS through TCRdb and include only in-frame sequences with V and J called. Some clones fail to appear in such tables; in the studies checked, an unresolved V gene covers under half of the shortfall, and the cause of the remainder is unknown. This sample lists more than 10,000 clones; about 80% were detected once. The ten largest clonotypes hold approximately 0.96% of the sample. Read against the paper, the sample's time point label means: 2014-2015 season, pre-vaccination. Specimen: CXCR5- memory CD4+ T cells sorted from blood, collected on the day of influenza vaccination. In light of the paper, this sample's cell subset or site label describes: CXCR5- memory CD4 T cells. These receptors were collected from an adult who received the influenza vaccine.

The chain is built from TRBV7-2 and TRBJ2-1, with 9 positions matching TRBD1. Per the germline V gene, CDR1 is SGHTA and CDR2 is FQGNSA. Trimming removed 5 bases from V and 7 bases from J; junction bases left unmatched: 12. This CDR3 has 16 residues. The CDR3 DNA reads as TGTGCCAGCAGCGTTAGTACAGGGGGCGTTTGGAATGAGCAGTTCTTC. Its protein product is CASSVSTGGVWNEQFF.

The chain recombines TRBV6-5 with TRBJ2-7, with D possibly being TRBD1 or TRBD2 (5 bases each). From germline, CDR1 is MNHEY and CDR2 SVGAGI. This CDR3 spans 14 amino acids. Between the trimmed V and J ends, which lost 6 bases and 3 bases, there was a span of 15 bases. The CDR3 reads CASRLIRDGYEQYF. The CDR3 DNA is TGTGCCAGCAGGCTAATCCGGGACGGCTACGAGCAGTACTTC.

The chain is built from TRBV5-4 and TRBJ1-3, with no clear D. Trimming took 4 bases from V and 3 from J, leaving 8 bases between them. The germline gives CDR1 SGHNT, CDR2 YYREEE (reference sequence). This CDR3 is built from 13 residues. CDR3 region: CASSPTYGNTIYF. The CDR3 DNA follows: TGTGCCAGCAGCCCTACGTATGGAAACACCATATATTTT.

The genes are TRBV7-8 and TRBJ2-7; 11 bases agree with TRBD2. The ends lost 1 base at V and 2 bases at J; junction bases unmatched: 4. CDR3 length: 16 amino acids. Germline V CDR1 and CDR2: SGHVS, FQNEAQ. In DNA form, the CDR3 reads TGTGCCAGCAGCTTAGGGACTAGCGGGTATACCTACGAGCAGTACTTC. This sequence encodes CASSLGTSGYTYEQYF.

The CDR3 DNA sequence: TGTGCCAGCAGCTTGATGGGCGGGAGCTCCTACAATGAGCAGTTCTTC. Protein sequence: CASSLMGGSSYNEQFF. V and J are TRBV11-3 and TRBJ2-1; 7 bases align to TRBD2. Losses at the gene ends were 3 bases for V and 0 bases for J; bases not matched to a gene: 5. The CDR3 sequence is 16 residues long. Germline assignment: CDR1 SGHNT and CDR2 YENEEA.

CDR3 loop: CASTQQGVYGYTF. Here the CDR3 DNA reads TGTGCCAGTACCCAACAGGGAGTCTATGGCTACACCTTC. The chain couples TRBV19 to TRBJ1-2, with D perhaps TRBD1 (6 bases). The CDR3 sequence is 13 residues long. V gave up 7 bases and J gave up 4 bases, with 13 bases separating them. Germline V CDR1 and CDR2: LNHDA, SQIVND (reference sequence).

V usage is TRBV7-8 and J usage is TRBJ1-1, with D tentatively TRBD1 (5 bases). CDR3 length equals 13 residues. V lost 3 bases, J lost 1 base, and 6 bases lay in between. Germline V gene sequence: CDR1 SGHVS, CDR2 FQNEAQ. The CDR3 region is CASSFRENTEAFF. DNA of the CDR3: TGTGCCAGCAGCTTCAGGGAGAACACTGAAGCTTTCTTT.

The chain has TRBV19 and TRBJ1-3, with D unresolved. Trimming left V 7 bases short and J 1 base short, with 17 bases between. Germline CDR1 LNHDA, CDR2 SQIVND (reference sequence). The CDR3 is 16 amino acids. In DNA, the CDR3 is TGTGCCAGTATGAGGGTGAGAGCTCCTTCTGGAAACACCATATATTTT. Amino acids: CASMRVRAPSGNTIYF.

For the CDR3, the DNA is TGTGCCAGCAGCTTAGTCGGGGTGAGCTCCTACAATGAGCAGTTCTTC. This encodes CASSLVGVSSYNEQFF. The rearrangement uses TRBV7-2 and TRBJ2-1; tentative D call: TRBD2 (5 bases). V lost 1 base and J 0 bases, leaving 10 bases between the germline ends. Per the germline V gene, CDR1 is SGHTA and CDR2 is FQGNSA. The CDR3 spans 16 residues. The full variable domain, in which reference TRBV7-2 and TRBJ2-1 provide the parts outside the CDR3, is GAGVSQSPSNKVTEKGKDVELRCDPISGHTALYWYRQSLGQGLEFLIYFQGNSAPDKSGLPSDRFSAERTGGSVSTLTIQRTQQEDSAVYLCASSLVGVSSYNEQFFGPGTRLTVL.

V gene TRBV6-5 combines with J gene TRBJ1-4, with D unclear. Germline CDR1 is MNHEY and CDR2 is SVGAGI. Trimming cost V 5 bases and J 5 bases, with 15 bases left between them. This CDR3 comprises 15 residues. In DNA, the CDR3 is TGTGCCAGCAGTCGGAAATACGGATCGAATGAAAAACTGTTTTTT. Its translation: CASSRKYGSNEKLFF.

Written as DNA, the CDR3 is TGTGCCAGCAGTTTGGGAAGGCAAGAGACCCAGTACTTC. This sequence encodes CASSLGRQETQYF. The chain is built from TRBV2 and TRBJ2-5; D is unclear. This CDR3 comprises 13 residues. With 5 bases removed from V and 2 bases from J, the gap between germline ends came to 9 bases. CDR1 is SNHLY and CDR2 is FYNNEI in the germline V gene.

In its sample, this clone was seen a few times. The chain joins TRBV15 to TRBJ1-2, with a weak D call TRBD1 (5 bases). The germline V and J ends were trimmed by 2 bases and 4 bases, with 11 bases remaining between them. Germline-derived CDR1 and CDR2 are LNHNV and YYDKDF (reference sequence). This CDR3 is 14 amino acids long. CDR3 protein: CATSRQGFGYGYTF. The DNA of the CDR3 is TGTGCCACCAGCAGACAGGGTTTTGGCTATGGCTACACCTTC.

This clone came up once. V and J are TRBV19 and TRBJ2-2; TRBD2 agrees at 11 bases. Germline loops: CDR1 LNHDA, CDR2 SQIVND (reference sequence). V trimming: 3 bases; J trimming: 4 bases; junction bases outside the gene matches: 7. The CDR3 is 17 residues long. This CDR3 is CASSIRLAGSSTGELFF. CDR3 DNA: TGTGCCAGTAGTATCCGACTAGCGGGGAGCTCCACCGGGGAGCTGTTTTTT. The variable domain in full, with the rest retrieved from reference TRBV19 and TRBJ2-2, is DGGITQSPKYLFRKEGQNVTLSCEQNLNHDAMYWYRQDPGQGLRLIYYSQIVNDFQKGDIAEGYSVSREKKESFPLTVTSAQKNPTAFYLCASSIRLAGSSTGELFFGEGSRLTVL.

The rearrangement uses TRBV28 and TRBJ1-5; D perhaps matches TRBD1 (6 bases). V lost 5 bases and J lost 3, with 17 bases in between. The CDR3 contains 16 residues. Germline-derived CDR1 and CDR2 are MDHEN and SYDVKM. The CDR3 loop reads CASSLPPGADNQPQHF. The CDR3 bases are TGTGCCAGCAGTCTCCCCCCGGGGGCGGACAATCAGCCCCAGCATTTT.

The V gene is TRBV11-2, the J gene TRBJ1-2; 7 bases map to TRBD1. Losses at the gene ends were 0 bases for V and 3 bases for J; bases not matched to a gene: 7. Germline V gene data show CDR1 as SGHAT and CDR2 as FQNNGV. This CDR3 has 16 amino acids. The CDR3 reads CASSLEGQVYHYGYTF. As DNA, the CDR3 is TGTGCCAGCAGCTTAGAAGGACAGGTGTACCACTATGGCTACACCTTC.

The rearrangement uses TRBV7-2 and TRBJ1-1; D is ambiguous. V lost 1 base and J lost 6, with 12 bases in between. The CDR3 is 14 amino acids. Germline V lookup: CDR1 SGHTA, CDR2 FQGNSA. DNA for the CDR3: TGTGCCAGCAGCTTAGTACAGCCGGGCCCTGAAGCTTTCTTT. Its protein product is CASSLVQPGPEAFF.

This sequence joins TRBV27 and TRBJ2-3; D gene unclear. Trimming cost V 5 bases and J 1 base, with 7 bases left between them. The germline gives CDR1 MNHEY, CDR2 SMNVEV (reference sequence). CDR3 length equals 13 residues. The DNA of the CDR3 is TGTGCCAGCAGTAAACTCGGCACAGATACGCAGTATTTT. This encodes CASSKLGTDTQYF.

CDR3 sequence reads: CASSKSDWGRDYEQYF. The DNA of the CDR3 is TGTGCCAGCAGTAAGTCAGATTGGGGCAGAGACTACGAGCAGTACTTC. The rearrangement uses TRBV27 and TRBJ2-7; possible D gene TRBD1, 5 bases. Per germline, CDR1 MNHEY and CDR2 SMNVEV (reference sequence). The CDR3 is 16 residues long. The V and J ends lost 5 bases and 3 bases respectively, with 20 bases between them.

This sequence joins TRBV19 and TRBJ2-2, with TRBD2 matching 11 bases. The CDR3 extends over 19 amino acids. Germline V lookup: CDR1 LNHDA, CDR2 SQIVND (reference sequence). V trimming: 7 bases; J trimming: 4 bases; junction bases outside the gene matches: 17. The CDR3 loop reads CASTPTGLAGGPGTGELFF. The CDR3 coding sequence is TGTGCCAGTACCCCAACGGGGCTAGCGGGAGGCCCGGGCACCGGGGAGCTGTTTTTT.

The CDR3, as DNA: TGTGCCAGCAGTTCTCTCAACGACGAGCAGTACTTC. Translation: CASSSLNDEQYF. The J gene is TRBJ2-7, the V gene TRBV2; D uncertain. The germline V gene has CDR1 SNHLY and CDR2 FYNNEI. This CDR3 comprises 12 residues. Trimming stripped 5 bases from V and 5 bases from J, with 10 bases between.

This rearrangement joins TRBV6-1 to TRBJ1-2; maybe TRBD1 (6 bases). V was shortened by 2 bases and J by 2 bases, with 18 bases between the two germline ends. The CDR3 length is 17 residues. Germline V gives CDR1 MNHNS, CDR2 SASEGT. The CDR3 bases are TGTGCCAGCAGTGAACAGCTCTCCGGGACATTAAACTATGGCTACACCTTC. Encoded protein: CASSEQLSGTLNYGYTF.

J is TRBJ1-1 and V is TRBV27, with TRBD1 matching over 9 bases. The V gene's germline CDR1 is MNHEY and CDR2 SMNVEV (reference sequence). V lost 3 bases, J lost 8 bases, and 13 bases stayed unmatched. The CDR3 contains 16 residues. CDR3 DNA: TGTGCCAGCAGTTTCCAGGGACAGGGACAGACGCAAGAAGCTTTCTTT. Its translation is CASSFQGQGQTQEAFF.

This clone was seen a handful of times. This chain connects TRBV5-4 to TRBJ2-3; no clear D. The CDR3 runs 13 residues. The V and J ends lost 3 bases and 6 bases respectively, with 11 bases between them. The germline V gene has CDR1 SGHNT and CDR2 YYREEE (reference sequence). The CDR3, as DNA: TGTGCCAGCAGCTCAACACTGGTTGATACGCAGTATTTT. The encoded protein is CASSSTLVDTQYF.

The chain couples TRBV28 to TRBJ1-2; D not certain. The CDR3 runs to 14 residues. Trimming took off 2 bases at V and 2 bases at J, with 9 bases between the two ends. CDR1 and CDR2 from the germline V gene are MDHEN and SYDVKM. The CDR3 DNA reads TGTGCCAGCAGTTTAAGACGGGGAAACTATGGCTACACCTTC. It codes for CASSLRRGNYGYTF.

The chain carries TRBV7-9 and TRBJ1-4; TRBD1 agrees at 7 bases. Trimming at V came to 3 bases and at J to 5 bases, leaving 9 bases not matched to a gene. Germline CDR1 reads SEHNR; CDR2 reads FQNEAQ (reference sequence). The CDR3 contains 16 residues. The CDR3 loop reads CASSFTGTVPNEKLFF. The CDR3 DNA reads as TGTGCCAGCAGCTTTACCGGGACAGTCCCAAATGAAAAACTGTTTTTT.